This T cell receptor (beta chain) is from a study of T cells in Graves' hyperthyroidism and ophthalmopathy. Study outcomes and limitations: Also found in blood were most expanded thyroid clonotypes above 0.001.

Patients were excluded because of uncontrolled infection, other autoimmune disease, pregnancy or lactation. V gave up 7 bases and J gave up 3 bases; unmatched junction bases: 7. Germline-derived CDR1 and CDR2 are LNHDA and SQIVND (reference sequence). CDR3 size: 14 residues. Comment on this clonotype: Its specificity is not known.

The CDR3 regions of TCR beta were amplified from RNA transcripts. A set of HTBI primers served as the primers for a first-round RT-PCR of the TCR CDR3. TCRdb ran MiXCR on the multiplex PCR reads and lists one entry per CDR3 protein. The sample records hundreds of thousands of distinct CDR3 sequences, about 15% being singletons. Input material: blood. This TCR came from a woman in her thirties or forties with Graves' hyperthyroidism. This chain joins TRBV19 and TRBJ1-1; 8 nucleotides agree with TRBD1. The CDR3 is CASTPRGRDTEAFF. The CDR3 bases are TGTGCCAGTACCCCCAGGGGGCGGGACACTGAAGCTTTCTTT.